The 3 T cell receptor beta chains presented below share a single source sample, sequenced in a study of cytomegalovirus exposure and HLA in healthy donors. Assay used: immunoSEQ multiplex PCR; TCRdb lists only in-frame clones, some missing. Here the sample spans over 100,000 clones, 85% to 90% being singletons. The sample consisted of PBMCs. These receptor sequences come from a young woman in good health and CMV-seropositive.

The J gene is TRBJ1-1, the V gene TRBV5-6; the match to TRBD1 covers 7 bases. This CDR3 has 12 residues. V shed 4 bases, J shed 6 bases, and the junction held 3 bases outside the gene matches. From germline, CDR1 is SGHDT and CDR2 YYEEEE. This chain's CDR3 is CASSPGTAEAFF. In nucleotides, the CDR3 is TGTGCCAGCAGCCCCGGGACAGCTGAAGCTTTCTTT.

The V and J genes are TRBV30 and TRBJ2-2; D is unresolved. The V end was cut by 2 bases, the J end by 2 bases, with 9 bases between. The germline gives CDR1 GTSNPN, CDR2 SVGIG (reference sequence). CDR3 length equals 14 residues. This chain's CDR3 is CAWSRQVNTGELFF. DNA for the CDR3: TGTGCCTGGAGTCGCCAGGTTAACACCGGGGAGCTGTTTTTT.

V usage is TRBV2 and J usage is TRBJ2-7; TRBD1 aligns across 7 bases. Germline V gives CDR1 SNHLY, CDR2 FYNNEI. The length of the CDR3 is 14 residues. Germline trimming cut 6 bases from V and 2 bases from J; bases unmatched to any gene: 7. The CDR3 loop reads CASRRQGIAYEQYF. CDR3 nucleotide sequence: TGTGCCAGCAGGCGACAGGGAATCGCCTACGAGCAGTACTTC.